The subject of this entry is one T cell receptor (beta chain). Its antigen is currently unknown. The data were obtained in a study of a mutant IDH1 vaccine in newly diagnosed glioma. Whole-study findings and limits: Changes in top peripheral clonotypes did not appear linked to pseudoprogression.

The CDR3 consists of 15 residues. Per the germline V gene, CDR1 is SGHTA and CDR2 is FQGNSA. Trimming took 1 base from V and 1 from J, leaving 7 bases between them. Here immunoSEQ multiplex PCR was the method, and the copy in TCRdb shows in-frame clones only, minus some. This table holds some 52,000 clones, roughly 90% found once. Time point described: week 11, during vaccination. Each vaccine dose was 300 ug of mutant IDH1 20-mer peptide, with topical imiquimod. The source of this sequence is a man aged 45-60 years with glioma. Here the sequenced sample was PBMCs, taken from a glioma patient whose treatment included an IDH1 peptide vaccine. The chain is built from TRBV7-2 and TRBJ2-2; possible D gene TRBD1, 5 bases. CDR3 in DNA: TGTGCCAGCAGCTTAGGGACAATGAACACCGGGGAGCTGTTTTTT. This gives the protein CASSLGTMNTGELFF.